The TCR beta chain under discussion was sequenced for a study of T cell responses to AZD1222 COVID-19 vaccine. Pooled in the analysis were second doses at about 4 or about 12 weeks. Study-level findings and limits: Reports say nearly half of spike-specific TCRs go after unmutated variant regions. Donors skewed white British and female; clonal diversity was possibly underestimated.

Generated by immunoSEQ multiplex PCR, the TCRdb table keeps only in-frame clones and is missing some. The sample yields around 110,000 clones, 90% seen once. This CDR3 comprises 13 residues. Trimming pared 7 bases from V and 0 bases from J, leaving 10 bases between. Of note for this clone: As yet, its antigen is unknown.

This material consisted of peripheral blood, taken 28 days after the second AZD1222 dose. The sequence came from an adult who received the AZD1222 COVID-19 vaccine. V and J are TRBV12-3 or TRBV12-4 and TRBJ2-7, with TRBD2 as a possible D gene (6 bases). The CDR3 protein is CASTRDGSYEQYF. In DNA, the CDR3 is TGTGCCAGCACGCGGGACGGCTCCTACGAGCAGTACTTC.